This T cell receptor (beta chain) was observed in a study of shared clonotypes between healthy human individuals. General observations from the study: Estimated richness values were generally larger in naive subsets than in memory subsets.

The method was immunoSEQ multiplex PCR; TCRdb's version includes in-frame clones alone and lacks a portion of them. This sample has around 2,000,000 clones, with roughly 94% found just once. Germline CDR1 and CDR2: SGHRS and YFSETQ. The CDR3 is made up of 15 amino acids. Trimming shortened V by 7 bases and J by 1 base, and 17 bases separated the two germline ends. A remark on this clone: Its antigen is not identified.

Adult Caucasians living in Nashville, Tennessee made up all of the donors. This chain connects TRBV5-1 to TRBJ1-2, with D hard to call. This clonotype originated in a man aged 18 to 35 in good health. The source material was naive CD4+ T cells sorted from blood. Subset indicated: CD45RA+ positively selected. The CDR3 DNA reads TGCGCCAGCCGGTCCCTTGAGGCAGATAACTATGGCTACACCTTC. Amino acids: CASRSLEADNYGYTF.